Sequencing of this T cell receptor beta chain was carried out in a study of blood T cells in healthy people across ages. On the study more broadly: Template switching retrieved approximately one barcoded beta molecule for each two T cells.

A second about 7 to 12 cycle PCR used barcoded and J-beta primers. Through a template-switch adaptor with 12 random nucleotides, each cDNA molecule received a tag. TCRdb reanalysed the 5' RACE reads using MiXCR and keeps one entry per CDR3 protein. The table shows about 1.4 million distinct CDR3 sequences, with roughly 60% occurring only once. Whole-study results and caveats: The unknown donor CMV status may have confounded expanded clonotype changes. What prevented conclusive comparison of naive and antigen-experienced cells was that PBMCs were unsorted.

Per germline, CDR1 SQVTM and CDR2 ANQGSEA. The CDR3 is made up of 14 amino acids. With 1 base removed from V and 5 bases from J, the gap between germline ends came to 14 bases. This clonotype was counted a few times. What it binds is unknown. This TCR was recovered from a man aged 18 to 29 in good health. The sequencing sample was made of blood. This rearrangement joins TRBV29-1 to TRBJ1-1; D may be TRBD1 (6 bases). DNA of the CDR3: TGCAGCGTTGAAGCCGGGGGGCCCACAACTGAAGCTTTCTTT. Translated, it gives CSVEAGGPTTEAFF. Together with reference TRBV29-1 and TRBJ1-1, the CDR3 gives the full variable domain: SAVISQKPSRDICQRGTSLTIQCQVDSQVTMMFWYRQQPGQSLTLIATANQGSEATYESGFVIDKFPISRPNLTFSTLTVSNMSPEDSSIYLCSVEAGGPTTEAFFGQGTRLTVV.